This T cell receptor beta chain was recorded in a study of shared clonotypes between healthy human individuals. This CDR3 spans 17 amino acids. Germline CDR1 is SGHRS and CDR2 is YFSETQ. Trimming took off 1 base at V and 4 bases at J, with 17 bases between the two ends. Genomic DNA of each subset was evenly split across several immunoSEQ plates. The repertoire was sequenced with immunoSEQ multiplex PCR; TCRdb's copy has only in-frame clones and lacks some. The profile shows a few million clones, over 85% of them singletons. This TCR was sampled from a man younger than 35 in good health. This chain connects TRBV5-1 to TRBJ1-4; D is perhaps TRBD1 (5 bases). The specimen was naive CD4+ T cells sorted from blood. Subset indicated: CD45RA+ positively selected. The CDR3 reads CASSLRPSGGVNEKLFF. The DNA for the CDR3 is TGCGCCAGCAGCTTGCGCCCATCTGGAGGGGTTAATGAAAAACTGTTTTTT.